The rows below give T cell receptor beta chains drawn from one sample of a study of blood T cell repertoires in COVID-19. Generated by immunoSEQ multiplex PCR, the TCRdb table keeps only in-frame clones and is missing some. The table has 250,000 to 300,000 clones, roughly 89% seen once. Sequenced input: peripheral blood. The receptors were gathered from a woman between 40 and 50 years old who had recovered from COVID-19. The CDR3 runs from the conserved cysteine through the conserved F or W. Size is omitted from some rows. Given values are once, few, many or a class for expanded clones.

clone_size: NA
v_call: TRBV2
j_call: TRBJ1-1
cdr3_aa: CASSEWGRGGTEAFF

clone_size: NA
v_call: TRBV19
j_call: TRBJ2-1
cdr3_aa: CASSLLAGRGGDEQFF

clone_size: NA
v_call: TRBV10-3
j_call: TRBJ2-3
cdr3_aa: CAISTGTDTDTQYF

clone_size: once
v_call: TRBV20-1
j_call: TRBJ1-1
cdr3_aa: CSASRTDRVTPEAFF

clone_size: NA
v_call: TRBV5-1
j_call: TRBJ2-3
cdr3_aa: CASSLGLAGEDTQYF

clone_size: once
v_call: TRBV2
j_call: TRBJ2-5
cdr3_aa: CASSGWGEETQYF

clone_size: NA
v_call: TRBV9
j_call: TRBJ2-5
cdr3_aa: CASSVEGTSGETQYF

clone_size: NA
v_call: TRBV6-6
j_call: TRBJ1-1
cdr3_aa: CASSYTTGVGTEAFF

clone_size: NA
v_call: TRBV11-3
j_call: TRBJ2-1
cdr3_aa: CASSSRDSGWSSYNEQFF

clone_size: NA
v_call: TRBV27
j_call: TRBJ2-1
cdr3_aa: CASSPPGGTEQFF

clone_size: NA
v_call: TRBV10-3
j_call: TRBJ2-5
cdr3_aa: CAISPTSGRGETQYF

clone_size: NA
v_call: TRBV30
j_call: TRBJ2-2
cdr3_aa: CAWSLVQGAGGELFF

clone_size: NA
v_call: TRBV27
j_call: TRBJ1-2
cdr3_aa: CASSFSGGPLYGYTF

clone_size: NA
v_call: TRBV11-2
j_call: TRBJ2-1
cdr3_aa: CASSWAADYNEQFF

clone_size: NA
v_call: TRBV27
j_call: TRBJ1-5
cdr3_aa: CASSPKGQGINQPQHF

clone_size: NA
v_call: TRBV30
j_call: TRBJ2-2
cdr3_aa: CAWRRDFGELFF

clone_size: NA
v_call: TRBV30
j_call: TRBJ2-1
cdr3_aa: CAWSSGLANEQFF